This T cell receptor beta chain was obtained from a study of CD8 T cells in ankylosing spondylitis. The study's findings and limits: A motif in TCR beta, a set of under ten highly homologous variants, appeared characteristic of ankylosing spondylitis blood. Past studies reported some motif variants in reactive arthritis synovial fluid and blood. Disease-linked clones, CD8+, were relatively rare in peripheral blood. Disease-linked clones reportedly concentrated significantly in matched ankylosing spondylitis synovial fluid.

This clonotype was picked up a small number of times. Its antigen is unidentified. TCRdb ran MiXCR on the 5' RACE reads and lists one entry per CDR3 protein. The sample lists hundreds of thousands of distinct CDR3 sequences; around 9.1% were seen once. CDR1 and CDR2 from the germline V gene are SGHRS and YFSETQ. Trimming cost V 4 bases and J 6 bases; bases outside gene matches: 15. This CDR3 is 17 amino acids long. The source material was blood, either unsorted or a sorted T cell fraction (not recorded which). This chain uses TRBV5-1 with TRBJ1-2, with TRBD1 matching over 10 bases. This TCR was recovered from a male donor with ankylosing spondylitis or in good health (not recorded which). The CDR3 spells CASSTNFGGQGRNGYTF. CDR3 DNA: TGCGCCAGCAGCACCAATTTCGGGGGACAGGGGAGGAATGGCTACACCTTC.